This TCR beta chain was retrieved from a study of T cell responses to AZD1222 COVID-19 vaccine (dated by TCRdb to about 2021). General notes on the study: A total of over 230 trial participants underwent TCR sequencing, of whom around 200 received two doses of AZD1222 and 26 received two doses of the MenACWY control vaccine. Trial participants were enrolled by age into 18-55, 56-69 and 70-plus year subgroups, with about 150, 28 and 57 TCR-sequenced participants respectively. The paper as a whole reports these results and caveats: In the small 56-69-year group, the increase in depth fell short of significance, most likely because of low power. Epitopes outside the regions mutated in the B.1.351 and B.1.1.7 variants were reportedly recognized by nearly half of the unique spike-specific TCRs. Conclusions about previously exposed vaccinees are limited, since just five or six AZD1222 recipients were seropositive for SARS-CoV-2 at baseline. Participants were mostly white British, with more females than males. The authors suggested clonal diversity may have been underestimated. Because no samples from the day 14 peak response were available, repertoires could be characterized only after the peak T cell response. Vaccine-associated CD4 TCRs spanned the whole spike protein, with dominant responses in regions 160-218 and 743-854. After two AZD1222 doses, both the breadth and the depth of spike-specific TCRs were significantly higher than at day 0 and than in MenACWY recipients.

Explained via the paper, the time point label denotes: about 28 days (+/-7) after the second vaccine dose. AZD1222 recipients with second doses at about 4 weeks or about 12 weeks were pooled, because spike-specific TCR depth and breadth did not differ between schedules. Samples from vaccinated people were obtained from the UK trials COV001 and COV002, which included a single-blind randomized controlled phase 2/3 trial of AZD1222 (ChAdOx1 nCoV-19) in healthy adults. For TCRbeta chain sequencing, PBMC samples from trial participants were taken at day 0 and at day 28 after the second dose. The CDR3 regions of human TCRbeta chains were subjected to immunosequencing. On the authors' methods: TCRs in the repertoires were matched against a reference library of SARS-CoV-2-specific TCRs that had been generated with the MIRA antigen-specificity platform. Breadth meant the fraction of unique TCRs that were SARS-CoV-2-associated, whereas depth meant the fraction of total T cells that were SARS-CoV-2-associated. Using the MIRA data, every spike-specific TCR was mapped to the spike region that the TCR reacted to and assigned to either a CD4 or a CD8 class. Log10-transformed breadth and depth values were compared by one-way ANOVA with Sidak's multiple comparisons tests. TCRdb mirrors the immuneACCESS table, restricted to in-frame sequences. Some clones are absent from its copies; in checked studies, under half trace to an unresolved V gene, and the reason for the others is unknown. V, J and clone size were drawn from that table, and D and trimming were deduced from the DNA. A total of roughly 150,000 clones appear in this sample, roughly nine tenths of them only once. The ten largest clonotypes hold 1% to 1.5% of the sample.

On this clone itself: No antigen is known for it. No base-level quality is on record; no much larger clone is a single base apart.

The receptor's source is an adult who received the AZD1222 COVID-19 vaccine. This specimen was peripheral blood, taken 28 days after the second AZD1222 dose.

The DNA sequence is TGTGCCACCAGCAGAGTGGGTAGCAATGAAAAACTGTTTTTT. Translation gives CATSRVGSNEKLFF. The V and J genes are TRBV15 and TRBJ1-4, with the D segment identity uncertain. V and J are truncated by 1 base and 5 bases respectively, leaving an intervening sequence of 8 bases. The CDR3 numbers 14 residues from cysteine through phenylalanine. Just the 42-base CDR3 DNA is kept, in frame starting at base 1. CDR1 and CDR2 (LNHNV, YYDKDF) derive from the germline V gene (reference sequence).